What follows is one T cell receptor (beta chain) and its context. This clonotype occurred many times. The antigen it recognizes is unknown. No clone much larger than this one lies a single base away; base qualities are absent. The junction shows trimming of 5 bases on V and 5 bases on J, plus 12 bases between the germline ends. As encoded in the germline V gene, CDR1 is SNHLY while CDR2 is FYNNEI. The CDR3 runs 13 amino acids, cysteine and phenylalanine included. Left in the record is the CDR3 DNA by itself, 39 bases read in frame from the first base. The sample is drawn from a study of Graves' ophthalmopathy and Graves' hyperthyroidism listed by TCRdb under 2018. Looking at the study overall: Stable hyperthyroidism was defined as no progression to ophthalmopathy within 18 months of follow-up. TCR beta repertoire signatures were used to distinguish Graves' ophthalmopathy from Graves' hyperthyroidism and to predict progression to ophthalmopathy. In total, approximately 130 blood samples were TCR-sequenced: 40 to 45 ophthalmopathy, some 75 hyperthyroidism and some 17 hyperthyroidism-to-ophthalmopathy patients. To explore V-J signatures distinguishing ophthalmopathy from hyperthyroidism, a discovery set of 100 patients (43 ophthalmopathy, about 57 stable hyperthyroidism) was enrolled. An independent validation cohort was composed of some 19 hyperthyroidism patients and 15 to 17 patients who later progressed from hyperthyroidism to ophthalmopathy. In roughly six hyperthyroidism patients, the T-cell repertoires found in thyroid tissue were compared with those found in blood. Following sample collection, hyperthyroidism patients were given methimazole at a starting dose of 30 mg daily, and ophthalmopathy patients were given high-dose intravenous methylprednisolone. Study-level results and caveats: In cross-validation, the 13-signature model distinguished ophthalmopathy from stable hyperthyroidism with 85% to 90% sensitivity and around 81% specificity, and in the test set the corresponding values were approximately 80% and 68%. No statistical method was used to set the sample size in advance, and the investigators knew which group each participant was assigned to. Most expanded thyroid clonotypes with a frequency above 0.001 also appeared in blood, which suggests that blood repertoires may reflect the immune response in the thyroid. In validation, the model predicted ophthalmopathy progression with nearly 71% sensitivity and approximately 72% specificity; some 13 predicted patients were CT-confirmed with GO in a median of approximately six months.

For repertoire sequencing, TCR beta CDR3 regions were amplified from RNA transcripts. The first round was an RT-PCR using HTBI primers with the Qiagen OneStep RT-PCR kit, and this first round was followed by a second-round multiplex PCR, then size selection and purification. Libraries were sequenced on an Illumina HiSeq2000 using paired-end 100 bp reads. Per the original workflow: SOAPnuke was used to process the reads, removing any read that contained adapters or uncalled bases, had a mean Phred below 15, or lacked an exact match to the constant primer or identifier. COPE v1.2.5 was used to merge the high-quality paired reads. Clonotypes were defined as unique nucleotide sequences and were aligned to IMGT TRB V, D and J references using MiTCR v1.1. The analysis was limited to V-J combinations with a frequency above 0.0001, which together covered approximately 99% of the repertoires. For each V-J combination, a TCR clonal expansion and chaos score was defined as F50 clonal expansion divided by the chaos observed in the TCRdist matrix. Welch's t-statistics and random forest were used to narrow the features down to around 13 V-J combinations, which were then fed into a naive Bayes classifier. The Morisita-Horn index was used to measure how similar the thyroid and blood repertoires were. The public reads were reprocessed in TCRdb via fastp at Q25 and MiXCR, keeping in-frame beta chains. When rows share a CDR3 protein, they turn into one entry using the most common DNA and genes. In this record, the V and J calls reflect TCRdb's handling and not the investigators' own analysis. The sample table holds roughly 1.1 million distinct CDR3 sequences, of which 35% to 45% were seen once. Jointly, the top ten make up 11% of the sample.

Hyperthyroidism patients were newly diagnosed, with disease duration under 2 months, and aged 18 to 65 years. Patients with other autoimmune diseases, uncontrolled infections, pregnancy or lactation were excluded. Diagnosis was based on clinical symptoms, serum thyroxine, TRAb, thyroid ultrasound and orbital computed tomography. Total RNA was extracted using Trizol reagent, and RNA quality was checked on an Agilent 2100 Bioanalyzer. The sequence was collected from an adult man with Graves' hyperthyroidism. The specimen sequenced was peripheral blood or thyroid tissue (not recorded which). The chain links TRBV2 with TRBJ1-2; D gene: possibly TRBD1, on 6 matching bases. In nucleotides, the sequence is TGTGCCAGCAGTTGGACAGAGGGGTATGGCTACACCTTC. This is translated as CASSWTEGYGYTF.